This T cell receptor (beta chain) was sequenced for a study of blood T cell repertoires in COVID-19. V was trimmed by 1 base and J by 8 bases, leaving 5 bases between them. The CDR3 has 11 residues. CDR1 KGHSH and CDR2 LQKENI come from the germline V gene. Study processing details: Estimates of nucleated cell counts were drawn from the amplification of reference gene primers. Method: immunoSEQ multiplex PCR; TCRdb's copy keeps in-frame clones and lacks some. V and J calls and clone size are given by that table; D and trimming were obtained from the DNA. The sample carries around 160,000 clones, 82% recorded once.

The sequence derives from a human donor with acute or convalescent COVID-19. The donor label of this sample is uncertain. The sequenced sample consisted of peripheral blood. V gene TRBV18 combines with J gene TRBJ1-2; no clear D. The CDR3 loop reads CASSPQRGYTF. The CDR3 DNA sequence: TGTGCCAGCTCACCACAGCGGGGCTACACCTTC.